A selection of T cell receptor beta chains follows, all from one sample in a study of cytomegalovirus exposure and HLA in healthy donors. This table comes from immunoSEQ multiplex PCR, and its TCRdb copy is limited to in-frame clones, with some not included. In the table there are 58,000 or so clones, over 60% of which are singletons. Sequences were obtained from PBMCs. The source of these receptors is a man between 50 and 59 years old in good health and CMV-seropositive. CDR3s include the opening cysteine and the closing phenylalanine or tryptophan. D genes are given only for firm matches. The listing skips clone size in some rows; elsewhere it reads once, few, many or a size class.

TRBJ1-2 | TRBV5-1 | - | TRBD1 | TGCGCCAGCAGCTTGGGGGCAGGGGGCGCTAGCTATGGCTACACCTTC | CASSLGAGGASYGYTF
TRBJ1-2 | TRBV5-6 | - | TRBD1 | TGTGCCAGCAGCTCGGGACAGGAGATAGCTAACTATGGCTACAACTTC | CASSSGQEIANYGYNF
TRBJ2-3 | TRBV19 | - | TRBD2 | TGTGCCAGTAGTAGCAGAGGGAGGGCCTCTGGAAGTAAAGATACGCAGTATTTT | CASSSRGRASGSKDTQYF
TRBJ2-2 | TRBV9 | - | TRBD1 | TGTGCCAGCAGCAACCGACAGGGTGGGGACGGGGAGCTGTTTTTT | CASSNRQGGDGELFF
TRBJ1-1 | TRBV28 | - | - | TGTGCCAGCAGAACAGCTGGCACTGAAGCTTTCTTT | CASRTAGTEAFF
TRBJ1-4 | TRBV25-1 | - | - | TGTGCCAGCAGTGAATACGCGGAGAGAAATGAAAAACTGTTTTTT | CASSEYAERNEKLFF
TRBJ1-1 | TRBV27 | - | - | TGTGCCAGCAGTTTATCGGGCACCGGGAATGAAGCTTTCTTT | CASSLSGTGNEAFF
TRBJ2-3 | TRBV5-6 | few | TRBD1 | TGTGCCAGCAGCCCGGGACAGGGTTGGACAGATACGCAGTATTTT | CASSPGQGWTDTQYF
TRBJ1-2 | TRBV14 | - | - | TGTGCCAGCAGCCAAGATTTAGGCCCAGGAGGGACCCTTGGCTACACCTTC | CASSQDLGPGGTLGYTF
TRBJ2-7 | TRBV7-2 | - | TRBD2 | TGTGCCAGCAGCTTGGCGCGGGAGGTCTACGAGCAGTACTTC | CASSLAREVYEQYF
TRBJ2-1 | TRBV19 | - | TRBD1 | TGTGCCAGTAGTATCGAGGGGGCCTCCTACAATGAGCAGTTCTTC | CASSIEGASYNEQFF
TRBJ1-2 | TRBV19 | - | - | TGTGCCAGTACCTCACGGACAGCTCGTAACTATGGCTACACCTTC | CASTSRTARNYGYTF
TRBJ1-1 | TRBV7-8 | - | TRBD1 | TGTGCCAGCAGCGTCCCGGGACAGGGGGAAGCTTTCTTT | CASSVPGQGEAFF
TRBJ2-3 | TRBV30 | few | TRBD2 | TGTGCCTGGAGTCCGGGACTAGCGGGAGCATACACAGATACGCAGTATTTT | CAWSPGLAGAYTDTQYF
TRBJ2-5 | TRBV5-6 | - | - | TGTGCCAGCAGCTTCGTAGAACAAGAGACCCAGTACTTC | CASSFVEQETQYF
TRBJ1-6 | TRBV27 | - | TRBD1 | TGTGCCAGCAGTTTCTGGAGGGACAGGGTTTATTCACCCCTCCACTTT | CASSFWRDRVYSPLHF
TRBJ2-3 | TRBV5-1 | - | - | TGCGCCAGCAGGGACCAGCGAGGGAGCACAGATACGCAGTATTTT | CASRDQRGSTDTQYF
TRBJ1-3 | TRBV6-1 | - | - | TGTGCCAGCACCCAAATCTCTGGAAACACCATATATTTT | CASTQISGNTIYF
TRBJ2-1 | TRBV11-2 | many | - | TGTGCCAGTCAGAGGACCTACAATGAGCAGTTCTTC | CASQRTYNEQFF
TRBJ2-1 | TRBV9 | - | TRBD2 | TGTGCCAGCAGCGTAGAGCCTAGCGGTAATGAGCAGTTCTTC | CASSVEPSGNEQFF
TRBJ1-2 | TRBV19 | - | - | TGTGCCAGTAGTCCCCCCCAGGTTAGCTATGGCTACACCTTC | CASSPPQVSYGYTF
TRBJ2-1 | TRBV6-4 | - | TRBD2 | TGTGCCAGCAGCGGACTAGCGGGGGCCTACAATGAGCAGTTCTTC | CASSGLAGAYNEQFF
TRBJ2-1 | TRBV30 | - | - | TGTGCCTGGAGTTCTCCCACTAGCCGCAATGAGCAGTTCTTC | CAWSSPTSRNEQFF
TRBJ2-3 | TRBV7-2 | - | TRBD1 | TGTGCCAGCAGCTTAACAGGGGGCACAGATACGCAGTATTTT | CASSLTGGTDTQYF
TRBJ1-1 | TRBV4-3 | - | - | TGCGCCAGCAGCCAAGCGGGGAACACTGAAGCTTTCTTT | CASSQAGNTEAFF
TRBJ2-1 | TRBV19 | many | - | TGTGCCAGTAATAATTTCGGGGATGAGCAGTTCTTC | CASNNFGDEQFF
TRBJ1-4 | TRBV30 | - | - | TGTGCCTGGAGTGTGTGGTGGAGTAATGAAAAACTGTTTTTT | CAWSVWWSNEKLFF
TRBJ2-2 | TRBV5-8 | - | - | TGTGCCAGCAGCCAGTTGGGAGTAGGGACCGGGGAGCTGTTTTTT | CASSQLGVGTGELFF
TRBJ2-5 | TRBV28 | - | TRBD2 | TGTGCCAGCAGTACTCCTTATCTAGCGGATCAAGAGACCCAGTACTTC | CASSTPYLADQETQYF
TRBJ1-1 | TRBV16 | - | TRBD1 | TGTGCCAGCAGCCAATGGGACAGAACGATGAACACTGAAGCTTTCTTT | CASSQWDRTMNTEAFF
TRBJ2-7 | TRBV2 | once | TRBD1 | TGTGCCAGCAGGGGACAGCCAGGATCCTACGAGCAGTACTTC | CASRGQPGSYEQYF
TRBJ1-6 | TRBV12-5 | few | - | TGTGCTAGTGGTTTGGTAGTTAGCTCCTATAATTCACCCCTCCACTTT | CASGLVVSSYNSPLHF
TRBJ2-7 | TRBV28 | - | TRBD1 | TGTGCCAGCAGTTCTTCCGGACAGGGTGTGTACGAGCAGTACTTC | CASSSSGQGVYEQYF
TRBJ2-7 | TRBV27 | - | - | TGTGCCAGCAGGGGCAGAAACTACGAGCAGTACTTC | CASRGRNYEQYF
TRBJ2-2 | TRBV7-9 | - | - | TGTGCCAGGGCGACGCTCAGGGCCGGGGAGCTGTTTTTT | CARATLRAGELFF
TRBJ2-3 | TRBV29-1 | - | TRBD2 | TGCAGCGTTGCTGGACTAGCGAGCACAGATACGCAGTATTTT | CSVAGLASTDTQYF
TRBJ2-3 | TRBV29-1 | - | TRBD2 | TGCAGCGTACAATCTAAGCGGGGGGCCACAGATACGCAGTATTTT | CSVQSKRGATDTQYF
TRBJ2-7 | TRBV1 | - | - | TGCACCAGCAGCCAAAGGTTTGGGGACAGGGGATACGAGCAGTACTTC | CTSSQRFGDRGYEQYF
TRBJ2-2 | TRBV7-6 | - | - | TGTGCCAGCAGCTTAGCGCTAGGGAGAATGGCCGGGGAGCTGTTTTTT | CASSLALGRMAGELFF
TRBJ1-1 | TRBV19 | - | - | TGTGCCAGTAGTGTGGGGGCAAACTTATTCAACACTGAAGCTTTCTTT | CASSVGANLFNTEAFF
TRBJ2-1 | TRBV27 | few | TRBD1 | TGTGCCAGCTACCCGGGACAGGGACAGTGGACACGTTCACGAGGCAATGAGCAGTTCTTC | CASYPGQGQWTRSRGNEQFF
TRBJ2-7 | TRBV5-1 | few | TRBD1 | TGCGCCAGCAGCAGACGACAGGGCTCCGAGTCCGAGCAGTACTTC | CASSRRQGSESEQYF
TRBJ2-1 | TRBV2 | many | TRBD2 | TGTGCCAGCAGTGTGACTAGCGGGAGGGTCAATGAGCAGTTCTTC | CASSVTSGRVNEQFF
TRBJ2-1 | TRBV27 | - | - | TGTGCCAGCACCGTAGGGGGCGGGGGGCCTTACAATGAGCAGTTCTTC | CASTVGGGGPYNEQFF
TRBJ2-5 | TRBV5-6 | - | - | TGTGCCAGCTTCGGTTTTAGCCAAGAGACCCAGTACTTC | CASFGFSQETQYF
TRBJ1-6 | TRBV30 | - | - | TGTGCCTGGAGCGATCTGAGTAATTCACCCCTCCACTTT | CAWSDLSNSPLHF
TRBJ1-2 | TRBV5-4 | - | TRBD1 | TGTGCCAGCAGCTTTGGAAACCTACAGGGGTTCGGCTATGGCTACACCTTC | CASSFGNLQGFGYGYTF
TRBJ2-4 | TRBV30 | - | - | TGTGCCTGGACCTCAACCCCGGACAGGACGACTAGAAACATTCAGTACTTC | CAWTSTPDRTTRNIQYF
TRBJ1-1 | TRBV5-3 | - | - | TGTGCCAGATTAAGGCGGTTTGCGACTGAAGCTTTCTTT | CARLRRFATEAFF
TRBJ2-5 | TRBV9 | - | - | TGTGCCAGCAGCGATAATCCAGGGTTCCAAGAGACCCAGTACTTC | CASSDNPGFQETQYF
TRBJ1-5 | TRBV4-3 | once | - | TGCGCCAGCAGCCAGGACAGCTCCCCCGGCAATCAGCCCCAGCATTTT | CASSQDSSPGNQPQHF
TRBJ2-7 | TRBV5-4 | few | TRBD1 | TGTGCCAGCAGCTCTCCGGGACAGGCTTCCTACGAGCAGTACTTC | CASSSPGQASYEQYF
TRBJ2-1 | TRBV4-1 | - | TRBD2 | TGCGCCAGCAGCCAGCTAGCGGACTCCTACAATGAGCAGTTCTTC | CASSQLADSYNEQFF
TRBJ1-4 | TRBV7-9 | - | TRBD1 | TGTGCCAGCAGTTCCGGGACAGCACCAACTAATGAAAAACTGTTTTTT | CASSSGTAPTNEKLFF
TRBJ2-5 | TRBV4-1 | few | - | TGCGCCAGCAGCGGGGGGCAAGAGACCCAGTACTTC | CASSGGQETQYF